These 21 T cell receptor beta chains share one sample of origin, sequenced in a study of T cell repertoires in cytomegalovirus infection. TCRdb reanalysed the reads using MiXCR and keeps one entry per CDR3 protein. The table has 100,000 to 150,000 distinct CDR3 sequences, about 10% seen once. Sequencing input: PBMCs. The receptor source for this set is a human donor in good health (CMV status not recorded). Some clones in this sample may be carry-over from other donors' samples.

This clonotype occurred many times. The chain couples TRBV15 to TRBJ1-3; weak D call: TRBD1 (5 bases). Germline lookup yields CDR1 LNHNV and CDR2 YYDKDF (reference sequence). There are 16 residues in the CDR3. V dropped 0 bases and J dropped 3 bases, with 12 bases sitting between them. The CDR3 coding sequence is TGTGCCACCAGCAGAGATGCAGGGTCGGTTGGAAACACCATATATTTT. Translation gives CATSRDAGSVGNTIYF. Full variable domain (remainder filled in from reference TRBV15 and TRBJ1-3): DAMVIQNPRYQVTQFGKPVTLSCSQTLNHNVMYWYQQKSSQAPKLLFHYYDKDFNNEADTPDNFQSRRPNTSFCFLDIRSPGLGDTAMYLCATSRDAGSVGNTIYFGEGSWLTVV.

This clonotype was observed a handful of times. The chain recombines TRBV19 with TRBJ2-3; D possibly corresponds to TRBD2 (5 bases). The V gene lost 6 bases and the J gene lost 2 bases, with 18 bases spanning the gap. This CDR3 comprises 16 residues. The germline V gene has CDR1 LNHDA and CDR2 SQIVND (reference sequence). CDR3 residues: CASRVRAATYTDTQYF. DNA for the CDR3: TGTGCCAGTAGGGTGCGGGCTGCGACATACACAGATACGCAGTATTTT.

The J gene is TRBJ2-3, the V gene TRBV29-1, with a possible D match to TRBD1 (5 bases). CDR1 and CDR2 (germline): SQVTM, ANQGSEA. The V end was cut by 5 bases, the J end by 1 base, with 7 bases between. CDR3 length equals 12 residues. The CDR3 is CSVLTGTDTQYF. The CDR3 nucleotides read TGCAGCGTTCTGACAGGCACAGATACGCAGTATTTT.

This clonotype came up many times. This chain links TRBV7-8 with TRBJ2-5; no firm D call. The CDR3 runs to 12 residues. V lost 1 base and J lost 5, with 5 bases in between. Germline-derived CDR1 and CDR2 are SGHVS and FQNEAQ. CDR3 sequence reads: CASSLVTETQYF. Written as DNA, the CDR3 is TGTGCCAGCAGCTTAGTTACTGAGACCCAGTACTTC.

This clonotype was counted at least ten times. The CDR3 DNA reads TGTGCCAGCAGTTTACCCCCCGTCGCAGGGCGCGAGCAGTACTTC. This translates into CASSLPPVAGREQYF. The chain recombines TRBV28 with TRBJ2-7; maybe TRBD1 (5 bases). CDR3 length: 15 residues. The germline CDR1 and CDR2 sequences are MDHEN and SYDVKM. Trimming cost V 2 bases and J 6 bases, with 17 bases left between them.

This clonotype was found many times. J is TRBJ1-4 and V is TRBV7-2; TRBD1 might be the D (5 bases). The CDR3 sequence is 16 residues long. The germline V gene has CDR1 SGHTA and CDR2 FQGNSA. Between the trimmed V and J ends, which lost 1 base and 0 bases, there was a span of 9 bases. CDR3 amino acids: CASSLGGSATNEKLFF. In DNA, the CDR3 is TGTGCCAGCAGCTTAGGGGGGAGCGCAACTAATGAAAAACTGTTTTTT. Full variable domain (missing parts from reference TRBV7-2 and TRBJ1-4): GAGVSQSPSNKVTEKGKDVELRCDPISGHTALYWYRQSLGQGLEFLIYFQGNSAPDKSGLPSDRFSAERTGGSVSTLTIQRTQQEDSAVYLCASSLGGSATNEKLFFGSGTQLSVL.

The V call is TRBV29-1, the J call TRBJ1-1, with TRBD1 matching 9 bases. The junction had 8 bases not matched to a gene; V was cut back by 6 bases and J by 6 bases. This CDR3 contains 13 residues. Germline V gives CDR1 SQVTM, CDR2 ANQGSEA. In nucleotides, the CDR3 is TGCAGCGTCCTCGGGACAGGGTCCTCTGAAGCTTTCTTT. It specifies CSVLGTGSSEAFF.

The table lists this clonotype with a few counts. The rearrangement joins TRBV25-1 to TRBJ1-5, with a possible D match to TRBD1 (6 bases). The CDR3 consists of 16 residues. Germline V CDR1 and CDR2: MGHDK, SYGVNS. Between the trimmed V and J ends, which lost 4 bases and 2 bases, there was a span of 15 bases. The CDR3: CASSGGGGPGNQPQHF. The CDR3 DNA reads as TGTGCCAGCAGTGGGGGGGGGGGGCCCGGCAATCAGCCCCAGCATTTT.

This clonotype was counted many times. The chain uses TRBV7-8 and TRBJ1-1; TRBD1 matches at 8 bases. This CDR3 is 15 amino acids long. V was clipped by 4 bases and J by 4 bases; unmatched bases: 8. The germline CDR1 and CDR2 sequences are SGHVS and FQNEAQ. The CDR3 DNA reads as TGTGCCAGCAGCTCAGAGGACAGGGAGGGCACTGAAGCTTTCTTT. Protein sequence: CASSSEDREGTEAFF.

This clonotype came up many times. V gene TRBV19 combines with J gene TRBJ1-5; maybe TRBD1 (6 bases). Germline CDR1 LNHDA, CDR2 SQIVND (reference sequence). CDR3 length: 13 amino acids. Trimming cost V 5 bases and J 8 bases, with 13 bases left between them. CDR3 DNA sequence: TGTGCCAGTAGTCAACAGGGAATTGAGCCCCAGCATTTT. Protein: CASSQQGIEPQHF.

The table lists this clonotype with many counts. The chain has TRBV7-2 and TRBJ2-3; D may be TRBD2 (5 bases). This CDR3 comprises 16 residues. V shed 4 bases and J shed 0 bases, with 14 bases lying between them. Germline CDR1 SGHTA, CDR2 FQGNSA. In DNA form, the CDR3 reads TGTGCCAGCAGCTCGACCGTCCCGGGAAGCACAGATACGCAGTATTTT. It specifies CASSSTVPGSTDTQYF.

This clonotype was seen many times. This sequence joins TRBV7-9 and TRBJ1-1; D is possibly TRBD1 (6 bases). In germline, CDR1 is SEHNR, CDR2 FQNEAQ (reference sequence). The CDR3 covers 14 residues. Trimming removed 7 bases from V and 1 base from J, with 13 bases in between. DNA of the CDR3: TGTGCCAGCACTCCGGGGGGGCGGAACACTGAAGCTTTCTTT. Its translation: CASTPGGRNTEAFF. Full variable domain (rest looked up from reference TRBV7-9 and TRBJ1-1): DTGVSQNPRHKITKRGQNVTFRCDPISEHNRLYWYRQTLGQGPEFLTYFQNEAQLEKSRLLSDRFSAERPKGSFSTLEIQRTEQGDSAMYLCASTPGGRNTEAFFGQGTRLTVV.

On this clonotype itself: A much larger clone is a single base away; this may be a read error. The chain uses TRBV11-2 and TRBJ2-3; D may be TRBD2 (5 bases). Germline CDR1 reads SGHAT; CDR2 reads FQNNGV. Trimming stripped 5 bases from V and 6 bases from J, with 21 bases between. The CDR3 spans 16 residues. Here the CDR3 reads CASSGPGSSVEDTQYF. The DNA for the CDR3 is TGTGCCAGCAGCGGACCGGGGTCGAGCGTGGAGGATACGCAGTATTTT. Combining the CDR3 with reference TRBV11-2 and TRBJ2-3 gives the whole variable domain EAGVAQSPRYKIIEKRQSVAFWCNPISGHATLYWYQQILGQGPKLLIQFQNNGVVDDSQLPKDRFSAERLKGVDSTLKIQPAKLEDSAVYLCASSGPGSSVEDTQYFGPGTRLTVL.

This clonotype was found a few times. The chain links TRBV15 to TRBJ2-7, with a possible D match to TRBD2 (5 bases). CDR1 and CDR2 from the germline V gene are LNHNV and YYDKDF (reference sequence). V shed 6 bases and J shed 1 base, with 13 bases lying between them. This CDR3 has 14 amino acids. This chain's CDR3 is CATSTDGESYEQYF. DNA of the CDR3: TGTGCCACCAGTACGGACGGGGAGTCCTACGAGCAGTACTTC.

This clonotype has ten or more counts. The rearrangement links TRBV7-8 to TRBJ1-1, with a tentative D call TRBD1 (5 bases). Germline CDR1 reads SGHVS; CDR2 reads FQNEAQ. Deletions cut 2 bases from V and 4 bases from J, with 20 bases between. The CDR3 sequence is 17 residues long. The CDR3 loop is CASSLLRQLSGPTEAFF. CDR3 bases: TGTGCCAGCAGCTTACTCAGACAGTTATCTGGGCCCACTGAAGCTTTCTTT.

CDR3 sequence: CSAEEGIGFLVEQFF. Here the CDR3 DNA reads TGCAGCGCAGAAGAGGGAATCGGCTTTTTGGTTGAGCAGTTCTTC. V is TRBV29-1 and J is TRBJ2-1; maybe TRBD2 (5 bases). This CDR3 has 15 amino acids. Deletions cut 7 bases from V and 9 bases from J, with 25 bases between. Germline-derived CDR1 and CDR2 are SQVTM and ANQGSEA.

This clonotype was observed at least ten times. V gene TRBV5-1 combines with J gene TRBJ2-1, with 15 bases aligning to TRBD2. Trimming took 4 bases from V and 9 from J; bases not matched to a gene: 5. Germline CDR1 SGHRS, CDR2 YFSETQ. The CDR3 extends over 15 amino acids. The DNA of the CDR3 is TGCGCCAGCAGCAGGACTAGCGGGGGGGCCGTTGAGCAGTTCTTC. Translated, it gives CASSRTSGGAVEQFF.

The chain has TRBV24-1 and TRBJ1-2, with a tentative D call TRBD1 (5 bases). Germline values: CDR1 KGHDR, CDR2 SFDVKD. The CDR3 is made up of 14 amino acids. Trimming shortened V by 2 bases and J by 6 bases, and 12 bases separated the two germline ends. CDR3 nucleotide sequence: TGTGCCACCAGTGATTACCCACAGGTGCATGGCTACACCTTC. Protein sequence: CATSDYPQVHGYTF.

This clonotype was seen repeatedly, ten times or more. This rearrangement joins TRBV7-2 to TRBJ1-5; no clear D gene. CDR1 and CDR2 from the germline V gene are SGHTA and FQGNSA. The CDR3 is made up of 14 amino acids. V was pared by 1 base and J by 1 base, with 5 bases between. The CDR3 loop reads CASSLVGSNQPQHF. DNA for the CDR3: TGTGCCAGCAGCTTAGTGGGCAGCAATCAGCCCCAGCATTTT.

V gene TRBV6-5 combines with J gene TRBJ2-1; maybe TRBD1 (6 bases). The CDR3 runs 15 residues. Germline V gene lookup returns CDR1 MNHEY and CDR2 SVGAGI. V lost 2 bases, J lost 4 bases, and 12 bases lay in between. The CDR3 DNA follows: TGTGCCAGCAGTTACCAGGGGCTAGGATACAATGAGCAGTTCTTC. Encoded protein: CASSYQGLGYNEQFF.

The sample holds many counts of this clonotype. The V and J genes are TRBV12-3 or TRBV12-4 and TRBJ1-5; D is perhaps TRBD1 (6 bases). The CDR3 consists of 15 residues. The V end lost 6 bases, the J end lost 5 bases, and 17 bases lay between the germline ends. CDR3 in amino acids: CASRVGGAGDQPQHF. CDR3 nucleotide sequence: TGTGCCAGCAGGGTGGGGGGGGCCGGCGATCAGCCCCAGCATTTT.